This T cell receptor (beta chain) was recovered during a study of PD-1 blockade in classical Hodgkin lymphoma. This clone appeared a single time. The antigen is unknown. Study outcomes and limitations: Patients newly diagnosed and complete responders had comparable baseline diversity. The study reported lower baseline TCR diversity in newly diagnosed patients than in healthy donors.

Each patient experienced a relapse that followed autologous stem cell transplantation, and brentuximab vedotin exposure varied. This table comes from immunoSEQ multiplex PCR, and its TCRdb copy is limited to in-frame clones, with some not included. The sample carries approximately 70,000 clones, roughly 91% recorded once. This clonotype was sampled from a human donor with classical Hodgkin lymphoma. Material: peripheral blood mononuclear cells (PBMCs), obtained at baseline.

This CDR3 is CASSSLEGQYF. The DNA for the CDR3 is TGTGCCAGCAGTTCTCTGGAGGGACAGTACTTC. This chain uses TRBV28 with TRBJ2-4; TRBD2 is a possible D gene (6 bases). Looked up from germline, CDR1 is MDHEN and CDR2 is SYDVKM. The CDR3 runs 11 residues. V lost 4 bases and J 13 bases, leaving 11 bases between the germline ends.